The text below deals with one T cell receptor (beta chain). cDNA libraries for TCR alpha and TCR beta, carrying sample barcodes and UMIs, came from 5'RACE with constant-segment primers. TCRdb called the 5' RACE reads again in MiXCR, with one record for every CDR3 protein. The sample has a few hundred thousand distinct CDR3 sequences, around a tenth seen once; the top ten hold around 21%. The data stem from a study of T-cell memory formation after mild COVID-19. This CDR3 comprises 12 residues. Trimming removed 0 bases at V and 7 bases at J, with 6 bases between. Germline CDR1 is DFQATT and CDR2 is SNEGSKA (reference sequence).

The TCR comes from a man aged 18-30 years who had mild COVID-19 (a few samples of this study predate the infection). Cell type and time point are not known. The chain uses TRBV20-1 and TRBJ2-2; D possibly matches TRBD1 or TRBD2 (5 bases each). Sequencing used PBMCs or a T cell subset sorted from them (not recorded which). CDR3: CSAREGVGELFF. The CDR3 coding sequence is TGCAGTGCTAGAGAGGGGGTCGGGGAGCTGTTTTTT.